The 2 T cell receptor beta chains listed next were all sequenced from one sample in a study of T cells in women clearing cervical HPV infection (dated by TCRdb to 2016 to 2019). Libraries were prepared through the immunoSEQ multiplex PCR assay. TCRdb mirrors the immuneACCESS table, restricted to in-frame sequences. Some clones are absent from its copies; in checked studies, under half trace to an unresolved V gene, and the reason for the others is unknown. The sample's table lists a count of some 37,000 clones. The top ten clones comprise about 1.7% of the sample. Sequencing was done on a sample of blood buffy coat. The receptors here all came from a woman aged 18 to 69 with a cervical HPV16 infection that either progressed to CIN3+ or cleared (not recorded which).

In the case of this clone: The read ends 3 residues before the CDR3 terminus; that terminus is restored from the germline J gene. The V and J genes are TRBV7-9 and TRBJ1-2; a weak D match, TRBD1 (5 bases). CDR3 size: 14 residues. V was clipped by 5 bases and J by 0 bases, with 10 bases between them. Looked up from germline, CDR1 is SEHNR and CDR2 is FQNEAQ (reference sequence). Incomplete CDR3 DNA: TGTGCCAGCAGCCCGCGACAGACTAACTATGGC. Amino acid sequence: CASSPRQTNYG. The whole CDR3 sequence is CASSPRQTNYGYTF.

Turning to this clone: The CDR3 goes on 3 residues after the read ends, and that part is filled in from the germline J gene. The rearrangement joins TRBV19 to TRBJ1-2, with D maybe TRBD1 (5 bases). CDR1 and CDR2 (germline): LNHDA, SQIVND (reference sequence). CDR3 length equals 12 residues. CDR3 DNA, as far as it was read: TGTGCCAGTAGTGGGACTAACTACGAC. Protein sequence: CASSGTNYD. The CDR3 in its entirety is CASSGTNYDYTF.